Listed here are 7 T cell receptor beta chains from one sample, sequenced in a study of cytomegalovirus exposure and HLA in healthy donors. With 60 Vbeta and 13 Jbeta primers, the PCR was carried out. Data came from immunoSEQ multiplex PCR; TCRdb stores just in-frame clones and leaves some out. Of approximately 32,000 clones listed, more than 85% are singletons. The sequenced sample was PBMCs. These receptors all stem from a woman under 30 in good health and CMV-seronegative.

This chain joins TRBV21-1 and TRBJ2-2; the table gives TRBD1 as D, unverified against the DNA. TRBV21-1 is an annotated pseudogene. CDR3 length equals 14 residues. The CDR3 loop reads CASSKGASTGELFF. The CDR3 DNA reads as TGTGCCAGCAGCAAAGGGGCTTCCACCGGGGAGCTGTTTTTT.

This chain joins TRBV28 and TRBJ2-1; D is uncertain. This CDR3 region has 16 residues. The V gene lost 5 bases and the J gene lost 5 bases, with 19 bases spanning the gap. The V gene's germline CDR1 is MDHEN and CDR2 SYDVKM. The CDR3: CASSPLRVGPNNEQFF. CDR3 coding DNA: TGTGCCAGCAGTCCTCTACGTGTTGGGCCGAACAATGAGCAGTTCTTC.

Only one count was recorded for this clone. This rearrangement joins TRBV27 to TRBJ2-5; a possible D gene is TRBD2 (7 bases). Between the trimmed V and J ends, which lost 6 bases and 9 bases, there was a span of 20 bases. CDR3 size: 14 residues. CDR1 is MNHEY, CDR2 SMNVEV, per germline (reference sequence). The CDR3 region is CASRPGTEGGAQYF. The CDR3 DNA sequence: TGTGCCAGCAGACCCGGGACGGAGGGGGGGGCCCAGTACTTC.

This rearrangement joins TRBV27 to TRBJ2-6, with D possibly being TRBD2 (7 bases). CDR3 length: 18 residues. V was shortened by 0 bases and J by 3 bases, with 15 bases between the two germline ends. Germline V gene lookup returns CDR1 MNHEY and CDR2 SMNVEV (reference sequence). CDR3 DNA: TGTGCCAGCAGTTTATCGGGTACGGGGGGCAATGGGGCCAACGTCCTGACTTTC. It specifies CASSLSGTGGNGANVLTF. Complete variable domain (other parts from reference TRBV27 and TRBJ2-6): EAQVTQNPRYLITVTGKKLTVTCSQNMNHEYMSWYRQDPGLGLRQIYYSMNVEVTDKGDVPEGYKVSRKEKRNFPLILESPSPNQTSLYFCASSLSGTGGNGANVLTFGAGSRLTVL.

The chain has TRBV5-4 and TRBJ1-1, with D unclear. Trimming cost V 4 bases and J 4 bases, with 17 bases left between them. CDR1 SGHNT and CDR2 YYREEE come from the germline V gene (reference sequence). The CDR3 is 15 residues long. This CDR3 reads CASSLRISQFTEAFF. The CDR3 DNA reads as TGTGCCAGCAGCCTCAGAATATCACAGTTCACTGAAGCTTTCTTT.

This clone appeared once. The limits of the CDR3 on the DNA are not certain, so only TCRdb's listed CDR3 is given. This chain uses TRBV28 with TRBJ2-3; TRBD1 reflects the table's D call only, with no check against the DNA. The CDR3 numbers 14 amino acids, ends counted. Looked up from germline, CDR1 is MDHEN and CDR2 is SYDVKM. The CDR3 reads CASSFLAGTDTQYF.

This sequence joins TRBV5-1 and TRBJ1-1; D unresolved. CDR1 is SGHRS, CDR2 YFSETQ, per germline. The CDR3 covers 15 residues. Deletions cut 1 base from V and 3 bases from J, with 13 bases between. CDR3: CASSLIGRQYTEAFF. CDR3 coding DNA: TGCGCCAGCAGCTTGATTGGCAGGCAGTACACTGAAGCTTTCTTT.